The source of this T cell receptor beta chain is a study of shared clonotypes between healthy human individuals. Broader study findings: Larger richness was generally estimated for naive than memory subsets. The small donor group covered limited genetic and exposure diversity.

Trimming removed 3 bases from V and 5 bases from J, with 13 bases in between. The length of the CDR3 is 13 residues. Germline CDR1 GTSNPN, CDR2 SVGIG (reference sequence). Regarding this clone: Antigen unknown. The same CDR3 also results from other DNA sequences found in this sample.

Each sorted subset replicate got 200 ng genomic DNA, tens of thousands of genomes. Only in-frame clones appear in the TCRdb table, and some are missing; sequencing was by immunoSEQ multiplex PCR. The sample records about 1 million clones, around 76% being singletons. V gene TRBV30 combines with J gene TRBJ1-1; D not resolved. Input material: memory CD4+ T cells sorted from blood. The subset denotes: CD45RA-negative fraction. The clonotype was recovered from a man between 18 and 35 years old in good health. CDR3 residues: CAWSVNRGTEAFF. CDR3 sequence (DNA): TGTGCCTGGAGCGTTAATAGAGGAACTGAAGCTTTCTTT.